Sequencing of this T cell receptor (beta chain) was carried out in a study of a mutant IDH1 vaccine in newly diagnosed glioma. Whole-study context: Vaccination began 4-6 weeks post radiotherapy alone, or with temozolomide cycles. Study-wide points: Pseudoprogression appears to have had no connection to changes in top peripheral T cell clonotypes.

The assay was immunoSEQ multiplex PCR, and TCRdb's table has in-frame clones only and misses some. The sample comprises about 60,000 clones, about 80% of which are singletons, and 6.5% to 9% rests with the top ten. Regarding time point: week 5, during vaccination. Doses of 300 ug of mutant IDH1 20-mer peptide were given with topical imiquimod. Germline CDR1 and CDR2: GTSNPN and SVGIG (reference sequence). This CDR3 is 13 amino acids long. Trimming left V 3 bases short and J 3 bases short, with 10 bases between. Notes on this clone: Its antigen remains unknown.

The gene calls are TRBV30 and TRBJ2-3, with D possibly matching TRBD2 (7 bases). This clonotype was sampled from a woman aged 45-65 years with glioma. This sample comprised PBMCs, obtained from a glioma patient whose treatment included an IDH1 peptide vaccine. CDR3 sequence reads: CAWSGGQTDTQYF. CDR3 DNA: TGTGCCTGGAGCGGGGGGCAGACAGATACGCAGTATTTT.